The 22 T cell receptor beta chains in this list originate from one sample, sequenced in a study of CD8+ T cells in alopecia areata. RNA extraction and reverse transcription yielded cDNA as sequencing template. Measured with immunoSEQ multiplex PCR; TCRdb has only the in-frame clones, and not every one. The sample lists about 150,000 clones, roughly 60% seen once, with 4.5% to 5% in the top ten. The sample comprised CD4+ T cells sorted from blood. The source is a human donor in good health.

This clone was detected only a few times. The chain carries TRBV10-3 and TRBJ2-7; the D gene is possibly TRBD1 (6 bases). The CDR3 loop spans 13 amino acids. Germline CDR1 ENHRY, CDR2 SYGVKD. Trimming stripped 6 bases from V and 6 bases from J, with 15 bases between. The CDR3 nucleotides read TGTGCCATCAGCGTTTATAAGGGGGTCGAGCAGTACTTC. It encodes CAISVYKGVEQYF.

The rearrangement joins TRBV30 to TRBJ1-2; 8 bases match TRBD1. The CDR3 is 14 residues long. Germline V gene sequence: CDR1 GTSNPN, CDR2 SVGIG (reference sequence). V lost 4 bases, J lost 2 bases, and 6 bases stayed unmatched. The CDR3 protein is CAWKGQGANYGYTF. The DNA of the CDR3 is TGTGCCTGGAAAGGGCAGGGGGCCAACTATGGCTACACCTTC.

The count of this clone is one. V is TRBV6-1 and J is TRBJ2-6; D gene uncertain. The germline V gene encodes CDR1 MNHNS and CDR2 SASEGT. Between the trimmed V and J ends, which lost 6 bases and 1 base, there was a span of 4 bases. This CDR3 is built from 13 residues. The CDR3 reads CASRWSGANVLTF. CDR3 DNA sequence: TGTGCCAGCAGGTGGTCTGGGGCCAACGTCCTGACTTTC.

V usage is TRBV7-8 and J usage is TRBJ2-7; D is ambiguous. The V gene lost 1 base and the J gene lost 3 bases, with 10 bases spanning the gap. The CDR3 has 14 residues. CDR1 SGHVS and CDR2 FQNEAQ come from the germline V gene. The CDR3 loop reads CASSLGISRYEQYF. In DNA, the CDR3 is TGTGCCAGCAGCTTAGGAATCAGCCGCTACGAGCAGTACTTC.

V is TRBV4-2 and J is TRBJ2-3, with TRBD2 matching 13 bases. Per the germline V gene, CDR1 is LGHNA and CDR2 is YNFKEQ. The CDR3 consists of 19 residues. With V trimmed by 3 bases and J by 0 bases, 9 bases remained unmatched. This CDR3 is CASSQQLAGGGTSTDTQYF. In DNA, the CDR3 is TGTGCCAGCAGCCAGCAACTAGCGGGAGGGGGCACAAGCACAGATACGCAGTATTTT.

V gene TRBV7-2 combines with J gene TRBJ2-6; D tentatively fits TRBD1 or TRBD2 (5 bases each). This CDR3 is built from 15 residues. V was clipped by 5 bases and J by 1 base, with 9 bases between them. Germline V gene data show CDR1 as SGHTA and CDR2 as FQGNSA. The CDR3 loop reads CASSGGGSGANVLTF. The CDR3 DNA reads TGTGCCAGCAGCGGGGGTGGGTCTGGGGCCAACGTCCTGACTTTC.

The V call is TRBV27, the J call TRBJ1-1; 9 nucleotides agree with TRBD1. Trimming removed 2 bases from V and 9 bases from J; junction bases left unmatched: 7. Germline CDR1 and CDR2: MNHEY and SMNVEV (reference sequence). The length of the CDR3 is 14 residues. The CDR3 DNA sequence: TGTGCCAGCAGTTTAGGGACAGGGAAAGTGAAAGCTTTCTTT. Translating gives CASSLGTGKVKAFF.

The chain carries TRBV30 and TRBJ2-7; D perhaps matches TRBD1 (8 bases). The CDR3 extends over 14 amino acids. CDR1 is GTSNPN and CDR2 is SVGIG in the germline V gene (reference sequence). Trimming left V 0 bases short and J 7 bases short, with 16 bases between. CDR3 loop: CAWSVQNRGGEQYF. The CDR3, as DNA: TGTGCCTGGAGTGTACAGAACAGGGGGGGAGAGCAGTACTTC.

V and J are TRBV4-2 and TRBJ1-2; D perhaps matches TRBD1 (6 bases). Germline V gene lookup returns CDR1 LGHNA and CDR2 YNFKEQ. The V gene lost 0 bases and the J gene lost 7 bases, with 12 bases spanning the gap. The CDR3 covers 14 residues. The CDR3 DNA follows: TGTGCCAGCAGCCAAGATCAGGGGTTCGCTGGCTACACCTTC. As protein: CASSQDQGFAGYTF.

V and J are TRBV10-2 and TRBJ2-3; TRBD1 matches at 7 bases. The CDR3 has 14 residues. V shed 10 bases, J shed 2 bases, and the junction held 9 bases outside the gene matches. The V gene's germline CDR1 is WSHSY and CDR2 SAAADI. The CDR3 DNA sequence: TGCGCCACCAGACAGGGATCCGCCACAGATACGCAGTATTTT. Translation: CATRQGSATDTQYF.

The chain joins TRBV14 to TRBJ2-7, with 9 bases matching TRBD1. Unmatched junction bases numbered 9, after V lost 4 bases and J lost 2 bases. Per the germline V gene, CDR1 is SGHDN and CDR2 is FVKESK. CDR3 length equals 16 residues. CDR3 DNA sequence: TGTGCCAGCAGCCGCAACCTAAGGACAGGGGCCTACGAGCAGTACTTC. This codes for CASSRNLRTGAYEQYF.

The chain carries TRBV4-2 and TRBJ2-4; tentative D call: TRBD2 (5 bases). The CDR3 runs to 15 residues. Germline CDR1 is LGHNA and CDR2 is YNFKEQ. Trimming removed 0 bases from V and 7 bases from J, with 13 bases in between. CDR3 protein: CASSQETQSGNIQYF. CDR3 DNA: TGTGCCAGCAGCCAAGAGACCCAGTCGGGGAACATTCAGTACTTC.

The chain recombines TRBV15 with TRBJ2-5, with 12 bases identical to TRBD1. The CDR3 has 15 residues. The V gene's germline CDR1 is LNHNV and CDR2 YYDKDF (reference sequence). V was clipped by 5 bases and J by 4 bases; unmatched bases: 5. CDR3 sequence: CATSRDRGRVETQYF. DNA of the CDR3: TGTGCCACCAGCCGGGACAGGGGGCGGGTAGAGACCCAGTACTTC.

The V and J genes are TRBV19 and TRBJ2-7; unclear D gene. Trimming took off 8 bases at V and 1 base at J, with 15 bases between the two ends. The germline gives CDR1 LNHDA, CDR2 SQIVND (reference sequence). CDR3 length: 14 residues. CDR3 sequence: CASSDGEGSYEQYF. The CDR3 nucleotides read TGTGCCAGTTCTGATGGGGAAGGGTCCTACGAGCAGTACTTC.

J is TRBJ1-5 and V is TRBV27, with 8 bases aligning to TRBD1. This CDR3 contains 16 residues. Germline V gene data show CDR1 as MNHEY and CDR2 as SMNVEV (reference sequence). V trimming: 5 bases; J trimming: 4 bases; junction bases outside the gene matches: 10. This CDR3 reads CASSPDRGSWNQPQHF. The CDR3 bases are TGTGCCAGCAGTCCCGACAGGGGATCATGGAATCAGCCCCAGCATTTT.

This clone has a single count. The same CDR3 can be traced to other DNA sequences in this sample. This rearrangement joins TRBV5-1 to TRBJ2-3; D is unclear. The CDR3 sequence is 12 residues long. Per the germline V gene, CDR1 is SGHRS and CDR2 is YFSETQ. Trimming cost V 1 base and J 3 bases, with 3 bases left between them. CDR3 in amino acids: CASSLTTDTQYF. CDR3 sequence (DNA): TGCGCCAGCAGCTTGACGACAGATACGCAGTATTTT.

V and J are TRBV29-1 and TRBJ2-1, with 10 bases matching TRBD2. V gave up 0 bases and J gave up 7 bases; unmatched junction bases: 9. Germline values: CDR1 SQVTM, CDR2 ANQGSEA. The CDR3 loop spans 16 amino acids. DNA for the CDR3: TGCAGCGTTGAAGATCTCGGAGCGGGAGGGCCGAATGAGCAGTTCTTC. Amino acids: CSVEDLGAGGPNEQFF.

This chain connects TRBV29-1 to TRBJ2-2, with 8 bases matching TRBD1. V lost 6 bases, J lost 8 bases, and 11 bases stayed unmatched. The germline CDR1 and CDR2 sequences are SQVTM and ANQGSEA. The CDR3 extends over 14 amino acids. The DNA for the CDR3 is TGCAGCGTCGGCCGGGGACAGGCGACTGGGGAGCTGTTTTTT. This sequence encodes CSVGRGQATGELFF.

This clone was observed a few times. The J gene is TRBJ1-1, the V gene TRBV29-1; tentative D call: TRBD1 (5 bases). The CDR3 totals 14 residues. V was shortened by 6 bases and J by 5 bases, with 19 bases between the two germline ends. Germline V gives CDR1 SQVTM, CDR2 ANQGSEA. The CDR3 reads CSVERGLEVTEAFF. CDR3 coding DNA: TGCAGCGTCGAAAGGGGATTAGAGGTAACTGAAGCTTTCTTT.

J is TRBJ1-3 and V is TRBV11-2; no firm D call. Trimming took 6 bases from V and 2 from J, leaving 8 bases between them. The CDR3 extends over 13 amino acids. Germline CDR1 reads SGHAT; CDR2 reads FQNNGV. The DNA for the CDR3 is TGTGCCAGCAGGCCCCCCCCTGGAAACACCATATATTTT. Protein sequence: CASRPPPGNTIYF.

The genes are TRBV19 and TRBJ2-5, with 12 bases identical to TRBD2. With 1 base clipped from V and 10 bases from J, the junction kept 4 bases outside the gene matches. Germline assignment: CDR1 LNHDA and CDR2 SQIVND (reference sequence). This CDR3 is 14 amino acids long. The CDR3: CASSIGLAGDIQYF. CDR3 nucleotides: TGTGCCAGTAGTATAGGACTAGCGGGAGATATCCAGTACTTC. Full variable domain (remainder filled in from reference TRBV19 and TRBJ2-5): DGGITQSPKYLFRKEGQNVTLSCEQNLNHDAMYWYRQDPGQGLRLIYYSQIVNDFQKGDIAEGYSVSREKKESFPLTVTSAQKNPTAFYLCASSIGLAGDIQYFGPGTRLLVL.

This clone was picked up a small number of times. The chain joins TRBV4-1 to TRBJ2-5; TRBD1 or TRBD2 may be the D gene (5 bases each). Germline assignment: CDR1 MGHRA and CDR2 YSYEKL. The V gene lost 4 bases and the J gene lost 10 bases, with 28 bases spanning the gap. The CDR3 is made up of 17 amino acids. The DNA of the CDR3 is TGCGCCAGCAGCCTGACTCTCCCAGGGCCGAATCAAGAGGGCCAGTACTTC. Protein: CASSLTLPGPNQEGQYF.